The clone carrying this TCR beta chain was counted a single time. CDR1 GTSNPN and CDR2 SVGIG come from the germline V gene (reference sequence). V gave up 5 bases and J gave up 10 bases, with 18 bases separating them. CDR3 length: 14 amino acids. A multiplex PCR was run with 60 Vbeta primers and 13 Jbeta primers. Using immunoSEQ multiplex PCR, the repertoire was profiled, and TCRdb retains in-frame clones only, with some absent. The table includes around 98,000 clones, roughly 81% detected once. The entry originates in a study of cytomegalovirus exposure and HLA in healthy donors. The TCR was taken from a man aged 40-49 years in good health and CMV-seronegative. Sequencing was performed on PBMCs. This chain uses TRBV30 with TRBJ1-6; a weak D match, TRBD1 (6 bases). The DNA of the CDR3 is TGTGCCTGGGACGTACAGGGATCAGGCTCACCCCTCCACTTT. This gives the protein CAWDVQGSGSPLHF.